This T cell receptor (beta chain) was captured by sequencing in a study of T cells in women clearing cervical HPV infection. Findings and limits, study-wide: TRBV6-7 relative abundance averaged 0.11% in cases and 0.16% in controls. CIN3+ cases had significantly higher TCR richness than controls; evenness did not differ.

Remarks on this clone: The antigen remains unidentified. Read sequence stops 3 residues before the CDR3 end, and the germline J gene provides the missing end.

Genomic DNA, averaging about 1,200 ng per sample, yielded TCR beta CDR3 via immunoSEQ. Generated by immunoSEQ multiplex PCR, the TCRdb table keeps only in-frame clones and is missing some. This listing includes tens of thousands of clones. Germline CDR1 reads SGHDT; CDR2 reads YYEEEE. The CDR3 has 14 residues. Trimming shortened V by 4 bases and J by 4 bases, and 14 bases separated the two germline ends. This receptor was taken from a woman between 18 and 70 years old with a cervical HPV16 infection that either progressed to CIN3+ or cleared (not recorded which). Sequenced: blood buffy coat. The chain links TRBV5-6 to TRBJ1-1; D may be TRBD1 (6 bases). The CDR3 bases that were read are TGTGCCAGCAGCCTCAGGGGCGGTGGCACTGAA. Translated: CASSLRGGGTE. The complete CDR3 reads CASSLRGGGTEAFF.